This TCR beta chain originates from a study of T cell responses to AZD1222 COVID-19 vaccine. Germline CDR1 is KGHDR and CDR2 is SFDVKD. V lost 5 bases, J lost 5 bases, and 5 bases lay in between. CDR3 length: 11 amino acids. Sequencing was performed with immunoSEQ multiplex PCR; in TCRdb, only in-frame clones are kept and a portion is missing. The sample holds some 120,000 clones, roughly 87% seen once. Second-dose recipients at about 4 or about 12 weeks were treated as one pooled group. The V and J genes are TRBV24-1 and TRBJ1-2; no clear D. The sequence was obtained from an adult who received the AZD1222 COVID-19 vaccine. The sample consisted of peripheral blood, taken 28 days after the second AZD1222 dose. The chain's CDR3 is CATSGEYGYTF. The CDR3 bases are TGTGCCACCAGTGGGGAGTATGGCTACACCTTC.